The sequence of this T cell receptor beta chain was determined in a study of T cell repertoires in cytomegalovirus infection. Study-wide background: The authors used CMV epitopes that were HLA-C-restricted (recently identified) and HLA-B-restricted (well studied). Both a matching HLA type and CMV infection were indicated by public TCR beta signatures.

V lost 0 bases to trimming and J lost 2 bases, with 10 bases between them. CDR1 is SGHRS and CDR2 is YFSETQ in the germline V gene. The CDR3 has 15 residues. TCRdb re-called the reads through MiXCR, storing one row per CDR3 protein. Of approximately 1,000,000 distinct CDR3 sequences in the sample, approximately 31% were seen once. This clonotype appeared many times. Its specificity is unknown. The source was cultured CD8+ T cells from PBMCs, collected from culture after CMV antigen stimulation. The chain has TRBV5-1 and TRBJ2-3; TRBD2 is a possible D gene (7 bases). The receptor's source is a human donor in good health (CMV status not recorded). Some clones in this sample may be carry-over from other donors' samples. The CDR3 nucleotides are TGCGCCAGCAGCTTGGATCGGGGGGCCACAGATACGCAGTATTTT. It codes for CASSLDRGATDTQYF.